This T cell receptor (beta chain) was retrieved from a study of spatial heterogeneity in lung cancer (dated by TCRdb to between 2019 and 2020). Study-wide context: Beta-chain transcripts were consistently detected in greater numbers than alpha-chain transcripts, which likely reflected higher beta-chain transcript abundance. Nonsynonymous mutation counts, determined by whole-exome sequencing of tumor tissue, were related to features of the TCR repertoire. In non-small cell lung cancer, the study made a quantitative comparison of TCR alpha and beta repertoires among multiple tumor regions, matched nontumor lung and blood. Both alpha and beta chains were TCR-sequenced in around 220 tumor regions, about 69 matched nontumor lung samples and around 50 PBMC samples obtained at surgery. In the raw uncorrected reads, each unique combination of TCR and UMI appeared more than ten times on average. Here is what the overall study found, with its caveats: Additional single-cell paired TCR alpha and beta sequencing was considered necessary to confirm, at a functional level, the hypothesis that regional TCRs recognize regional mutations. Ubiquitous expanded tumor TCRs were detected in blood more often at tumor resection than at routine follow-up.

Between the V and J ends, shortened by 1 base and 4 bases respectively, the junction contains 8 bases. The germline V gene sets CDR1 to SGHTA and CDR2 to FQGNSA. From the cysteine up to the phenylalanine, the CDR3 has a length of 14 residues. Only the CDR3 DNA stays, 42 bases, in frame from base 1. Libraries came from 5' RACE. The listed sequencing device is NextSeq 500. The TCR library protocol attached a unique molecular identifier to each TCR cDNA molecule to allow correction of PCR and sequencing errors. The authors' pipeline ran thus. TCR identification, UMI-based error correction and CDR3 extraction were all carried out with Decombinator tools. TCRs above a frequency of 2 per 1,000, corresponding to the top 1% of the tumor frequency distribution, were defined as expanded. Rényi diversity was computed with the R vegan package after subsampling each repertoire 100 times to 5,000 TCRs. CDR3 similarity networks were built from amino acid triplet string-kernel similarity, with CDR3s being connected when pairwise similarity was above 0.82. The public reads were quality trimmed at Q25 with fastp and then assembled into clones with MiXCR by TCRdb, keeping productive beta chains. Each record represents a unique CDR3 protein, reported with the most common genes and DNA among its rows. These V and J calls derive from TCRdb rather than the authors' analysis. Here the sample has approximately 8,000 distinct CDR3 sequences; more than 4.5% occur a single time. The ten largest account for over 35% of the sample.

This clonotype was detected many times. The target of this receptor is not known. It has no much larger one-base neighbor in the sample; base qualities were not kept. This specimen's time point label, interpreted: sample taken at primary tumor resection. Whole RNA extracted from tumor and nontumor lung tissue, or from cryopreserved PBMC samples, was used for TCR sequencing without cell sorting. The donors were some 72 patients from the lung TRACERx cohort who had early-stage, untreated non-small cell lung cancer. A patient was chosen for TCR sequencing only when enough RNA was available from at least two tumor regions.

Sequenced here: PBMCs, sampled at surgery. This TCR derives from a male donor with early-stage non-small cell lung cancer. The V and J segments used are TRBV7-2 and TRBJ2-1; the D gene is possibly TRBD2, with 5 bases matching. The nucleotide sequence reads TGTGCCAGCAGCTTAGGGACTTTTTACAATGAGCAGTTCTTC. Its amino acids are CASSLGTFYNEQFF.